Described below is a single T cell receptor beta chain sequence and its context. Its antigen is not yet known. Qualities for individual bases were not recorded, and no much larger clone is one base off. From its cysteine to its phenylalanine, the CDR3 spans 15 amino acids. Only CDR3 DNA is held: 45 bases, read in frame from base 1. Reading the germline V gene gives CDR1 SGHDT and CDR2 YYEEEE. Trimming at the junction amounts to 6 bases on V and 3 bases on J, and the germline ends lie 19 bases apart. These data belong to a study of T cells in tuberculosis (dated by TCRdb to the late 2010s). Regarding the study in general: The study combined CD1B tetramers and high-throughput TCR immunosequencing to characterize T cells specific for the mycobacterial lipid antigen glucose monomycolate (GMM). IGRA-negative adolescents, IGRA-positive adolescents with latent tuberculosis and adults with active tuberculosis, ten per group, were compared in a South African clinical cohort. Study-level results and caveats: The smaller NN-distances were partly driven by shorter CDR3-alpha lengths in active tuberculosis patients, and the difference for TCR-beta did not reach statistical significance. An accuracy of roughly 84% (AUROC 0.85 to 0.95) was reached by a classifier using the diverse GMM-specific repertoire, compared with over 65% accuracy when GEM motif frequencies were used. Clinical samples were selected based on which cryopreserved specimens were available, and the active tuberculosis cases were adults whereas the controls were adolescents. Active tuberculosis TCR-alpha repertoires showed smaller mean NN-distances to GMM-specific TCRs than IGRA-negative controls, suggesting clonal expansion of these TCRs.

At study entry, adolescents were screened for latent tuberculosis infection by tuberculin skin test and QuantiFERON-TB GOLD In-Tube IGRA. Immunosequencing was performed on unsorted cryopreserved PBMC, with 100,000 or so T cells per clinical donor covered on average. Eleven high schools in the Worcester region of the Western Cape, South Africa, served as enrollment sites for adolescents aged 12 to 18 years. Some 10 adolescents infected with M. tuberculosis and roughly 10 uninfected adolescents were chosen and matched for age and sex. PBMC from adolescents were isolated by density centrifugation from freshly drawn heparinized blood and were then cryopreserved. TCR libraries were generated with the immunoSEQ multiplex PCR assay, using TCR-beta and/or TCR-alpha/delta assays for each sample. The Illumina high-throughput platform was used to sequence the amplified TCR libraries. Under the source paper's analysis protocol: Clustering and dimensionality reduction were performed using pairwise TCRdist distances among GMM-specific receptors from ex vivo sorted or in vitro expanded T cells. Each clinical repertoire received a mean NN-distance score, defined as the average TCRdist to the nearest 10% of tetramer-positive reference sequences. GEM TCR motif frequency was computed as the fraction of unique TCRs matching known GEM sequences by V/J usage and CDR3 length. Active tuberculosis was classified by linear discriminant analysis with leave-one-out cross-validation, implemented in scikit-learn. TCRdb took over this immuneACCESS table, retaining in-frame rearrangements with V and J assigned. Such tables are incomplete; in checked studies, under half of the missing clones stem from an unresolved V gene, and the remainder is unexplained. From that table come the V and J calls and clone size; the DNA was used to work out D and trimming. The table for this sample lists 20,000 to 25,000 clones; roughly 92% of them were counted only once. Jointly, the top ten make up 15% to 20% of the sample.

The clonotype originates from a donor aged 5-35 years with latent tuberculosis or without tuberculosis infection. Some clones in this sample may be carry-over from other donors' samples. The sequencing sample was made of PBMCs. Here the chain combines TRBV5-6 and TRBJ2-7, with a weak D call of TRBD2 (5 bases match). The nucleotide sequence reads as follows: TGTGCCAGCACCCCCTGGGAGCGGAGAGACTACGAGCAGTACTTC. It specifies CASTPWERRDYEQYF.